This T cell receptor beta chain appears in the sequencing data of a study of blood T cell repertoires in COVID-19. Study-wide context: There were acute and convalescent COVID-19 samples, and they came from the United States, Italy and Spain.

Profiling relied on immunoSEQ multiplex PCR, and the TCRdb table lists in-frame clones only, not all of them. Of around 99,000 clones in the sample, 85% to 90% are singletons; the top ten hold 1.1%. CDR1 is MNHEY, CDR2 SMNVEV, per germline (reference sequence). The CDR3 has 16 amino acids. V shed 3 bases, J shed 6 bases, and the junction held 13 bases outside the gene matches. The rearrangement joins TRBV27 to TRBJ2-7; 8 nucleotides line up with TRBD1. Source material: peripheral blood. This clonotype was obtained from a human donor in a cohort sampled during active COVID-19. As DNA, the CDR3 is TGTGCCAGCAGTTTCACCGGGACAGGATATAGGGGCGAGCAGTACTTC. Protein: CASSFTGTGYRGEQYF.